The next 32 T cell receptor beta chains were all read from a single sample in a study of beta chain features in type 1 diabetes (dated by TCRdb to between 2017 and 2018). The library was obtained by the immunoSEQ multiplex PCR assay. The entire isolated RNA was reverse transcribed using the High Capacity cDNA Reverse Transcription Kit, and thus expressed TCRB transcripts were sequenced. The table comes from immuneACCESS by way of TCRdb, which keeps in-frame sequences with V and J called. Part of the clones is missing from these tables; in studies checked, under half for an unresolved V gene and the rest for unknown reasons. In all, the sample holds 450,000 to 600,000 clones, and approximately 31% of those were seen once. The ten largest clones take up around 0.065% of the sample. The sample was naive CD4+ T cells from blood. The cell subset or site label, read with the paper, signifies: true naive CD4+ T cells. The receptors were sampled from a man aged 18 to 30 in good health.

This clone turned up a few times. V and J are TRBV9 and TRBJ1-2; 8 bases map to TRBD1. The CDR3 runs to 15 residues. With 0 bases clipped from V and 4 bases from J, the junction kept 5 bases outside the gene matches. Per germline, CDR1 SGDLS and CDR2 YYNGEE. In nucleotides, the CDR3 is TGTGCCAGCAGCGTAGGAATTCAGGGGGCCTATGGCTACACCTTC. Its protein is CASSVGIQGAYGYTF.

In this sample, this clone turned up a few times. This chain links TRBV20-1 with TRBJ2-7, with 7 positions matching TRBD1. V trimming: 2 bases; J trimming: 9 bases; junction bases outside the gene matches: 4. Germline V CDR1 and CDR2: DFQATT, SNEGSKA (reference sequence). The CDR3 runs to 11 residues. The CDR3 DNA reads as TGCAGTGCTAGAAGACAGGGCGCGCAGTACTTC. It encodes CSARRQGAQYF.

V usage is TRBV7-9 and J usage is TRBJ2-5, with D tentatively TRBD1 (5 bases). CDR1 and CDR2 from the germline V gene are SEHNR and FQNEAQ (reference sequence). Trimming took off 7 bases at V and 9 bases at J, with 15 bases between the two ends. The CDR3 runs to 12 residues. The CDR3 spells CASTIRGAAQYF. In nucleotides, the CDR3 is TGTGCCAGCACAATTAGGGGTGCGGCCCAGTACTTC.

Here the CDR3 reads CAWAGVIGTQYF. CDR3 nucleotide sequence: TGTGCCTGGGCAGGGGTTATCGGGACCCAGTACTTC. The rearrangement uses TRBV30 and TRBJ2-5, with D possibly TRBD1 on 6 matching bases. This CDR3 region has 12 residues. In germline, CDR1 is GTSNPN, CDR2 SVGIG (reference sequence). V was cut by 5 bases and J by 7 bases, with 14 bases left in between.

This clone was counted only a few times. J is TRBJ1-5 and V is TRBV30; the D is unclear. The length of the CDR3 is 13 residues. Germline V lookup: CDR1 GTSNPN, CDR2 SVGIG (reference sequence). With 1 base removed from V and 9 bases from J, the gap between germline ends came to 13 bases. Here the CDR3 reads CAWSGQELGPQHF. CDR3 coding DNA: TGTGCCTGGAGTGGTCAGGAACTTGGGCCCCAGCATTTT.

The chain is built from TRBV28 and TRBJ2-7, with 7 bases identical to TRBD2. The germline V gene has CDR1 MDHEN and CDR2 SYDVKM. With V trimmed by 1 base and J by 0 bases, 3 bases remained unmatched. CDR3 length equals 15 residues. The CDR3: CASSLYQRDSYEQYF. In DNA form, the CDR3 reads TGTGCCAGCAGTTTATACCAGCGGGACTCCTACGAGCAGTACTTC.

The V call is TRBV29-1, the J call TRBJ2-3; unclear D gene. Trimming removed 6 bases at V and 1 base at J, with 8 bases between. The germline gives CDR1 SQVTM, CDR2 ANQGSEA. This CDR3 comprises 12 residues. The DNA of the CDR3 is TGCAGCGTGCGAGATGGCACAGATACGCAGTATTTT. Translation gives CSVRDGTDTQYF.

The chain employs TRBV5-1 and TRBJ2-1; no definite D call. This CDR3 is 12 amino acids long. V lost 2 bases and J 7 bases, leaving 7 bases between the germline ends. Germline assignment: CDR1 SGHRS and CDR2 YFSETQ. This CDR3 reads CASSFTGNEQFF. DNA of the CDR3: TGCGCCAGCAGCTTTACGGGTAATGAGCAGTTCTTC. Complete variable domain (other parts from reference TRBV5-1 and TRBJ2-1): KAGVTQTPRYLIKTRGQQVTLSCSPISGHRSVSWYQQTPGQGLQFLFEYFSETQRNKGNFPGRFSGRQFSNSRSEMNVSTLELGDSALYLCASSFTGNEQFFGPGTRLTVL.

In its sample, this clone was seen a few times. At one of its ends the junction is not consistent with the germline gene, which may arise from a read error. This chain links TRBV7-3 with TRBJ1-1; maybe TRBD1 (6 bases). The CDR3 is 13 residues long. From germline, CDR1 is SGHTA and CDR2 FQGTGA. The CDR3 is CASSVTGSAEAFF. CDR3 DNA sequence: TGTGCCAGCAGCGTAACAGGGAGCGCTGAAGCTTTCTTT.

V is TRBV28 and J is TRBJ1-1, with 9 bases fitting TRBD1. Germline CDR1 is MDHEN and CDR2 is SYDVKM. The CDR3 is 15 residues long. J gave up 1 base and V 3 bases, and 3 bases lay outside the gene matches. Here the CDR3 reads CASSLDRGWNTEAFF. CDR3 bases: TGTGCCAGCAGTTTGGACAGGGGATGGAACACTGAAGCTTTCTTT.

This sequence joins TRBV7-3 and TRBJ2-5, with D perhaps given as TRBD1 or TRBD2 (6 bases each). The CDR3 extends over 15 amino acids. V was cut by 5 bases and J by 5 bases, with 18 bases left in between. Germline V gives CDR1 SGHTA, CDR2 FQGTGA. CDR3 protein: CASSAVGGAGETQYF. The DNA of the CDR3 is TGTGCCAGCAGCGCAGTCGGGGGCGCAGGGGAGACCCAGTACTTC.

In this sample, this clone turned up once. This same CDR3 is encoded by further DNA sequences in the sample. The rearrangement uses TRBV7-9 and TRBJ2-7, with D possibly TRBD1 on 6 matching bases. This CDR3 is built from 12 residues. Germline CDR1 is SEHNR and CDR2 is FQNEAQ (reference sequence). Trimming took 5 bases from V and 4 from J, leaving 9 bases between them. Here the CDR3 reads CASSQQGYEQYF. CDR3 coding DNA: TGTGCCAGCAGCCAACAGGGTTACGAGCAGTACTTC.

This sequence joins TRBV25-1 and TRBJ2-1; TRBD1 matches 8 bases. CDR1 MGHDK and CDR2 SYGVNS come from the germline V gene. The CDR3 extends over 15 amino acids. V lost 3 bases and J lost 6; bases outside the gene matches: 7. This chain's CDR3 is CASSDGRGLPNEQFF. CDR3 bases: TGTGCCAGCAGTGACGGCAGGGGGCTTCCCAATGAGCAGTTCTTC.

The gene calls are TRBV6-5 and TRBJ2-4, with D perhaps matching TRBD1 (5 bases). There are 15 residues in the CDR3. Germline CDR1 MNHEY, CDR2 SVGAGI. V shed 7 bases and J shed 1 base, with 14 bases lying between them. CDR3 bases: TGTGCCAGCACCCCTAACAGGTCCGCCAAAAACATTCAGTACTTC. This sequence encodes CASTPNRSAKNIQYF.

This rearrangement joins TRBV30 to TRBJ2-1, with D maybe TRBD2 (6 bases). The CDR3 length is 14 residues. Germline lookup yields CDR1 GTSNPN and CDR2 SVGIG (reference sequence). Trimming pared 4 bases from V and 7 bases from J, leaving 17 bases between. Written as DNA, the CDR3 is TGTGCCTGGACCCTCTACGGGGGTGGGAATGAGCAGTTCTTC. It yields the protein CAWTLYGGGNEQFF.

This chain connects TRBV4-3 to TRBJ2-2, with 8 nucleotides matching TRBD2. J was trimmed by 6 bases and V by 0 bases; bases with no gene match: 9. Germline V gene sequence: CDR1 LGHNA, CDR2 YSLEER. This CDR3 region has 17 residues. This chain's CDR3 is CASSQDLAGGLSGELFF. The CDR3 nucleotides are TGCGCCAGCAGCCAAGATCTGGCGGGAGGACTTTCCGGGGAGCTGTTTTTT.

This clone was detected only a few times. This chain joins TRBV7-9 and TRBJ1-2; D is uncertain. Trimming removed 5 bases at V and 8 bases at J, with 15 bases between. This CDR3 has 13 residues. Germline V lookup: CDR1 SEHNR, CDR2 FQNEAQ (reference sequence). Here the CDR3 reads CASSEQVAEGYTF. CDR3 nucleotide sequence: TGTGCCAGCAGCGAACAAGTCGCGGAAGGCTACACCTTC.

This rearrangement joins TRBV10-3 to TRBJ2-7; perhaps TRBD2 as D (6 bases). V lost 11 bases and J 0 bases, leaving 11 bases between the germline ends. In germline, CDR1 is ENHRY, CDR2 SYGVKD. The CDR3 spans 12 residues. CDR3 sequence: CASGLNSYEQYF. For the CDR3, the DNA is TGTGCCTCGGGACTGAACTCCTACGAGCAGTACTTC.

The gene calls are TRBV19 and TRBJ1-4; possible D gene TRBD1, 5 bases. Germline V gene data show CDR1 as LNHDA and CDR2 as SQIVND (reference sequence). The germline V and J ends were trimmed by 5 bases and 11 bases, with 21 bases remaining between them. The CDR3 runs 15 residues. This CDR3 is CASSAQGLIYRKLFF. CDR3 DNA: TGTGCCAGTAGTGCCCAGGGCCTAATTTATCGGAAACTGTTTTTT.

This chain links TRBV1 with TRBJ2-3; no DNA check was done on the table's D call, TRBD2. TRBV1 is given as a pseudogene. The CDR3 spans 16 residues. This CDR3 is CTSSHQPADLTDTQYF. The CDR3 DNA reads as TGCACCAGCAGCCATCAACCAGCGGATCTCACAGATACGCAGTATTTT.

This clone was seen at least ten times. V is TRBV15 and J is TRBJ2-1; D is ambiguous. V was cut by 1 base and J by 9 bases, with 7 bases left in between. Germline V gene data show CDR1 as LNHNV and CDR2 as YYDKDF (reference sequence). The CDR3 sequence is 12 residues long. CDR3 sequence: CATSRAAAEQFF. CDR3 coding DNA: TGTGCCACCAGCAGAGCTGCGGCTGAGCAGTTCTTC. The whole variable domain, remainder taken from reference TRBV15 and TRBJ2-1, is DAMVIQNPRYQVTQFGKPVTLSCSQTLNHNVMYWYQQKSSQAPKLLFHYYDKDFNNEADTPDNFQSRRPNTSFCFLDIRSPGLGDTAMYLCATSRAAAEQFFGPGTRLTVL.

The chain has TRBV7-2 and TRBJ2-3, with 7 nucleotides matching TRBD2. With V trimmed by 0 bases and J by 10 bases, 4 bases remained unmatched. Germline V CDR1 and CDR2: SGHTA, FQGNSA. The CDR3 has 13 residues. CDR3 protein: CASSLASGFPQYF. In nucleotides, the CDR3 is TGTGCCAGCAGCTTAGCTAGCGGGTTTCCGCAGTATTTT.

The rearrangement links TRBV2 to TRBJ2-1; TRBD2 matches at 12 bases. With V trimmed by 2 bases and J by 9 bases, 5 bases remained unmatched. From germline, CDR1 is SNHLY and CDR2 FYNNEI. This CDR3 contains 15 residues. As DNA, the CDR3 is TGTGCCAGCAGTGAACGGACTAGCGGGAAGGTTGAGCAGTTCTTC. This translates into CASSERTSGKVEQFF.

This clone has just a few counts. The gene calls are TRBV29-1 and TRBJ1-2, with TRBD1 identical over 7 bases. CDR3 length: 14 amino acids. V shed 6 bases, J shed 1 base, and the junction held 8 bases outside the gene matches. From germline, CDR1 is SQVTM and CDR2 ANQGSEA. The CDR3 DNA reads TGCAGCGTCACCGGGACAGAGAGTAACTATGGCTACACCTTC. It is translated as CSVTGTESNYGYTF.

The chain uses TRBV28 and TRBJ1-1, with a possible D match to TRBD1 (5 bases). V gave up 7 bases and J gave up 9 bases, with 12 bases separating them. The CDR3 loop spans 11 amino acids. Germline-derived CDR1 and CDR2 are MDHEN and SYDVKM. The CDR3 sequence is CASKLQAKAFF. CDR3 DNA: TGTGCCAGCAAGTTACAGGCTAAAGCTTTCTTT. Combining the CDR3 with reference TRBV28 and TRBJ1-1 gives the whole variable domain DVKVTQSSRYLVKRTGEKVFLECVQDMDHENMFWYRQDPGLGLRLIYFSYDVKMKEKGDIPEGYSVSREKKERFSLILESASTNQTSMYLCASKLQAKAFFGQGTRLTVV.

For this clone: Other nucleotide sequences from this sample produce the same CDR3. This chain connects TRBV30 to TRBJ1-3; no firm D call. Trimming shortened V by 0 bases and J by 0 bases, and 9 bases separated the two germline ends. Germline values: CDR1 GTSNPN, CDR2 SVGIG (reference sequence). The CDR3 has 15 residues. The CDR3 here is CAWSVGRSSGNTIYF. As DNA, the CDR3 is TGTGCCTGGAGTGTAGGCAGGAGCTCTGGAAACACCATATATTTT.

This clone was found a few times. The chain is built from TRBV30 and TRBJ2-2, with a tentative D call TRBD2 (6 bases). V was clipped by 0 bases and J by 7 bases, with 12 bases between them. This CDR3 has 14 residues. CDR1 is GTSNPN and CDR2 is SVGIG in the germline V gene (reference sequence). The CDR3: CAWSVTTRGGELFF. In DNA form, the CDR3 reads TGTGCCTGGAGTGTAACCACGCGGGGCGGGGAGCTGTTTTTT.

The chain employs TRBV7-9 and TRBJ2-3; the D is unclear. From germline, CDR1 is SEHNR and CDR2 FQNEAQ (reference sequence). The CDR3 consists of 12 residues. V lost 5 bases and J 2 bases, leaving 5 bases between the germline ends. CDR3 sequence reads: CASSPDTDTQYF. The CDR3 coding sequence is TGTGCCAGCAGCCCGGACACAGATACGCAGTATTTT.

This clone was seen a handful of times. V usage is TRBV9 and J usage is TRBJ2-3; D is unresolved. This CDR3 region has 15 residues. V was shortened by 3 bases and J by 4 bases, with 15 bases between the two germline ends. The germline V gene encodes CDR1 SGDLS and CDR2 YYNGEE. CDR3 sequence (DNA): TGTGCCAGCAGCGCGCGACACTTCTCCCCAGATACGCAGTATTTT. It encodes CASSARHFSPDTQYF. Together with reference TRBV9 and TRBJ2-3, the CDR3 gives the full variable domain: DSGVTQTPKHLITATGQRVTLRCSPRSGDLSVYWYQQSLDQGLQFLIQYYNGEERAKGNILERFSAQQFPDLHSELNLSSLELGDSALYFCASSARHFSPDTQYFGPGTRLTVL.

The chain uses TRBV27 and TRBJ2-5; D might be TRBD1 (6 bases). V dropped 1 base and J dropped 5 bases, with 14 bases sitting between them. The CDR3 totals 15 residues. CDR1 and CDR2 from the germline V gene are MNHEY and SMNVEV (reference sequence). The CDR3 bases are TGTGCCAGCAGTTTATTAGCGCAGGGGCGGGAGACCCAGTACTTC. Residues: CASSLLAQGRETQYF.

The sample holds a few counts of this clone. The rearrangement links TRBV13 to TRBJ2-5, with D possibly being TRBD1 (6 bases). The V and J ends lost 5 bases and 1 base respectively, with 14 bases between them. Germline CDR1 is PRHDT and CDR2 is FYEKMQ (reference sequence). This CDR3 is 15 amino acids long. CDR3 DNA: TGTGCCAGCAGCGATAGGACAGTCTTCCAAGAGACCCAGTACTTC. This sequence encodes CASSDRTVFQETQYF.

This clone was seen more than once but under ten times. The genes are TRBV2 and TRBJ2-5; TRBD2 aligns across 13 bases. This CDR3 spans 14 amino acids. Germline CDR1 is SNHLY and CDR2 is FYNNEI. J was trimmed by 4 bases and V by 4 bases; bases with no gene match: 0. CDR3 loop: CASSGLAGGETQYF. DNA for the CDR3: TGTGCCAGCAGTGGACTAGCGGGAGGAGAGACCCAGTACTTC.